The following is a TCR beta chain sequence with its context. No antigen is known for it. The ends were cut back, 2 bases at V and 9 bases at J, with 12 bases in the middle. The CDR3 has 13 amino acids. Germline CDR1 and CDR2: SGHRS and YFSETQ. The table came from immunoSEQ multiplex PCR; TCRdb's copy has only in-frame clones and leaves some out. The sample records 1 million to 1.2 million clones, roughly 77% being singletons. This sample was included in a study of shared clonotypes between healthy human individuals. Study background: There were three CD4 naive, three CD4 memory, two CD8 naive and one CD8 memory plates per donor.

Study outcomes and limitations: Rarefaction gave evidence that sorted-subset sequencing remained incomplete despite large depth. Clonotypes shared by all four sorted-subset donors had higher generation probabilities than non-shared clonotypes.

This TCR came from a man aged 18 to 35 in good health. Some clones in this sample may be carry-over from other donors' samples. The chain is built from TRBV5-1 and TRBJ2-1, with a tentative D call TRBD1 (6 bases). Sequences were obtained from memory CD4+ T cells from PBMCs. As for subset: CD45RA-negative fraction. The chain's CDR3 is CASSFRGSGEQFF. The CDR3 DNA reads as TGCGCCAGCAGCTTTAGGGGGAGTGGTGAGCAGTTCTTC. Variable domain in full (rest from reference TRBV5-1 and TRBJ2-1): KAGVTQTPRYLIKTRGQQVTLSCSPISGHRSVSWYQQTPGQGLQFLFEYFSETQRNKGNFPGRFSGRQFSNSRSEMNVSTLELGDSALYLCASSFRGSGEQFFGPGTRLTVL.